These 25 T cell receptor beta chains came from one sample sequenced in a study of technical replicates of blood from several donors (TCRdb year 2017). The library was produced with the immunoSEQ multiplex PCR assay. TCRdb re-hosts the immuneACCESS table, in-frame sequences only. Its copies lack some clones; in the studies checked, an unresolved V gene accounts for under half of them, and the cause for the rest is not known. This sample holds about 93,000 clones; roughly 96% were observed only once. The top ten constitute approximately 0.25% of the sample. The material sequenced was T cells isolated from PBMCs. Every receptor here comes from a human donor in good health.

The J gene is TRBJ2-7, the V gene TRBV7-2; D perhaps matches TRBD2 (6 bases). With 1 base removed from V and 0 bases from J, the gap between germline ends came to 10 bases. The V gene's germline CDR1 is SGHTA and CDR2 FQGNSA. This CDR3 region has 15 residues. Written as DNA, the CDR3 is TGTGCCAGCAGCTTAGGGGGGGTGGTCTCCTACGAGCAGTACTTC. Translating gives CASSLGGVVSYEQYF.

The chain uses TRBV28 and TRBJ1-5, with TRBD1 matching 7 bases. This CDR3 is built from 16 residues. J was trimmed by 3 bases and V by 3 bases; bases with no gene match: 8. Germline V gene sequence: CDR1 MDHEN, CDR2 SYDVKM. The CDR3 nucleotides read TGTGCCAGCAGTTTCGCAACAGGGGCCGTCAATCAGCCCCAGCATTTT. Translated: CASSFATGAVNQPQHF.

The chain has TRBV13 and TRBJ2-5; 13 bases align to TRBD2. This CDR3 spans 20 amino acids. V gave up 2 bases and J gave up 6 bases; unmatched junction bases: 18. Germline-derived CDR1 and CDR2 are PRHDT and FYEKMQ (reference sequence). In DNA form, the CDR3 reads TGTGCCAGCAGCTTACGGTGGGAGCTCCGGGCGACTAGCGGGAGGCAGACCCAGTACTTC. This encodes CASSLRWELRATSGRQTQYF.

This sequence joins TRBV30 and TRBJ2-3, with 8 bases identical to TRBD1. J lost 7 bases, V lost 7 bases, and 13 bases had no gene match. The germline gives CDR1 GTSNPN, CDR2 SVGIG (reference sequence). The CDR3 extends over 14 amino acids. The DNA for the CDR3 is TGTGCCTCCTTGGGACAGGCGCACGGGAATACGCAGTATTTT. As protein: CASLGQAHGNTQYF.

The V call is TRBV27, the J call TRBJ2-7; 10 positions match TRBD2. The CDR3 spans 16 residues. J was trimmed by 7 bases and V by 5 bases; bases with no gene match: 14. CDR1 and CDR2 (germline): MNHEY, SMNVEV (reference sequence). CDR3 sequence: CASSPPLAGALGEQYF. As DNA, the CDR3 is TGTGCCAGCAGTCCCCCGCTAGCGGGAGCGTTGGGGGAGCAGTACTTC.

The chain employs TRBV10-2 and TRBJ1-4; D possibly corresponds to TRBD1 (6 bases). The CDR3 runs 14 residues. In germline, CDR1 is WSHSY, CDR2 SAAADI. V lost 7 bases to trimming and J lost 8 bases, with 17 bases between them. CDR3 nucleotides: TGCGCCAGCACCGCAAGGACCCAGGGGGAAAAACTGTTTTTT. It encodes CASTARTQGEKLFF.

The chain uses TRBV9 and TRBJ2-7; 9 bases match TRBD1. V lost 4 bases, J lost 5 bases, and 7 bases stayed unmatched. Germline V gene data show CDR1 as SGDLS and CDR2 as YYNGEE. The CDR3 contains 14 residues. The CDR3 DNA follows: TGTGCCAGCAGCTCCTACGGGACAGGGAACGAGCAGTACTTC. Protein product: CASSSYGTGNEQYF.

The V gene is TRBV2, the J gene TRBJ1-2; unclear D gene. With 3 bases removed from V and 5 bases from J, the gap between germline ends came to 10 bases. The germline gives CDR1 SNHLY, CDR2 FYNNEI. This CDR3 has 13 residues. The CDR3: CASSDVAGYGYTF. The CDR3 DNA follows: TGTGCCAGCAGTGACGTGGCGGGTTATGGCTACACCTTC.

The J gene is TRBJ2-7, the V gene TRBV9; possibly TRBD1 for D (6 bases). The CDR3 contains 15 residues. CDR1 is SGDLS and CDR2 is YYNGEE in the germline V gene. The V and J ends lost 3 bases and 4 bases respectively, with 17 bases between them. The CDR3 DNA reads TGTGCCAGCAGCGCTACAGGGTCTGGGCCTTACGAGCAGTACTTC. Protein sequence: CASSATGSGPYEQYF.

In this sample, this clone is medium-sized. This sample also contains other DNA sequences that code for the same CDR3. CDR3 nucleotides: TGTGCCAGCAGCGCGGGACTACAAAATCAGCCCCAGCATTTT. Amino acid sequence: CASSAGLQNQPQHF. V and J are TRBV6-5 and TRBJ1-5, with a possible D match to TRBD1 (5 bases). The germline V gene has CDR1 MNHEY and CDR2 SVGAGI. The germline V and J ends were trimmed by 6 bases and 4 bases, with 13 bases remaining between them. The CDR3 is made up of 14 amino acids.

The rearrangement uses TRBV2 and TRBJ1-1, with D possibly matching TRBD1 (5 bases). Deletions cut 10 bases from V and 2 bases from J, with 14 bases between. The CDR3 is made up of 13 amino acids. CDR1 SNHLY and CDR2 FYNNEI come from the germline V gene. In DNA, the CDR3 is TGTGCCATCACTGGGGGGATTAACACTGAAGCTTTCTTT. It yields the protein CAITGGINTEAFF.

This chain's CDR3 is CASNPGDRTDTQYF. CDR3 in DNA: TGTGCCAGCAATCCTGGGGACAGGACAGATACGCAGTATTTT. The chain is built from TRBV28 and TRBJ2-3, with TRBD1 matching over 8 bases. Looked up from germline, CDR1 is MDHEN and CDR2 is SYDVKM. CDR3 length equals 14 residues. Trimming removed 7 bases from V and 3 bases from J; junction bases left unmatched: 6.

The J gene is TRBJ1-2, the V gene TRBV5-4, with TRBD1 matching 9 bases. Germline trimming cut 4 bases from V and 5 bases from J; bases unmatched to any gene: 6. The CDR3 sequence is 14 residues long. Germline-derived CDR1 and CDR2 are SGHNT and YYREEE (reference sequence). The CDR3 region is CASSGGQGLYGYTF. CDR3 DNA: TGTGCCAGCAGCGGGGGACAGGGACTGTATGGCTACACCTTC.

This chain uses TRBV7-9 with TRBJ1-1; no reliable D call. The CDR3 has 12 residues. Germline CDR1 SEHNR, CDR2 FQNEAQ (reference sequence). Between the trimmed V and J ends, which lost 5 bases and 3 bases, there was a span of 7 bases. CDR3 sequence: CASSISYTEAFF. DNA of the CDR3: TGTGCCAGCAGCATATCCTACACTGAAGCTTTCTTT.

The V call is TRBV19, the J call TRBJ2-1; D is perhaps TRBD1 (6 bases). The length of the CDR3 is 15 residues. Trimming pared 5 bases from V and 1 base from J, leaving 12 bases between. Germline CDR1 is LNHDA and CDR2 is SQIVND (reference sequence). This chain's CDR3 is CASSWGTQSYNEQFF. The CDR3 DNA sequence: TGTGCCAGTAGTTGGGGGACACAATCCTACAATGAGCAGTTCTTC.

CDR3: CASSDRQGRMVSNQPQHF. The DNA for the CDR3 is TGTGCCAGTAGTGATAGACAGGGGAGGATGGTTAGCAATCAGCCCCAGCATTTT. This chain connects TRBV19 to TRBJ1-5; 8 bases are shared with TRBD1. The J segment lost 0 bases and the V segment lost 5 bases, leaving 12 bases of the junction unmatched. The germline V gene encodes CDR1 LNHDA and CDR2 SQIVND (reference sequence). The CDR3 sequence is 18 residues long. Full variable domain (missing parts from reference TRBV19 and TRBJ1-5): DGGITQSPKYLFRKEGQNVTLSCEQNLNHDAMYWYRQDPGQGLRLIYYSQIVNDFQKGDIAEGYSVSREKKESFPLTVTSAQKNPTAFYLCASSDRQGRMVSNQPQHFGDGTRLSIL.

The CDR3 coding sequence is TGTGCCAGCAGCTCAAGACAGGGTTATTACGAGCAGTACTTC. This codes for CASSSRQGYYEQYF. The chain recombines TRBV6-4 with TRBJ2-7, with 7 positions matching TRBD1. Germline assignment: CDR1 MRHNA and CDR2 SNTAGT. This CDR3 is 14 amino acids long. V was pared by 6 bases and J by 4 bases, with 9 bases of the junction left unmatched.

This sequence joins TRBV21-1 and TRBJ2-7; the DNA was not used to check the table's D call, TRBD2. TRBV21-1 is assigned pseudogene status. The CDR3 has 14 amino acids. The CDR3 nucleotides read TGTGCCAGCAGCAAGGCTAGCGGCTCCTACGAGCAGTACTTC. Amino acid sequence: CASSKASGSYEQYF.

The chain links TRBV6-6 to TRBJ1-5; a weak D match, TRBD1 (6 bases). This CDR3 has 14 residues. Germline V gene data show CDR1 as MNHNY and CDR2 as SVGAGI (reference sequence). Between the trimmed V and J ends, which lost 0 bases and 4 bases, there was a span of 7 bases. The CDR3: CASSYSTGNQPQHF. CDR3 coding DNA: TGTGCCAGCAGTTACTCTACAGGGAATCAGCCCCAGCATTTT.

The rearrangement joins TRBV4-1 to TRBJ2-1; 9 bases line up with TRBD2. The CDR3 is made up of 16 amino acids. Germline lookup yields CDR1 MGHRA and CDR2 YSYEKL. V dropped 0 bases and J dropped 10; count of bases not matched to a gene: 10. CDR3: CASSQEVAGGPGEQFF. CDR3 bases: TGCGCCAGCAGCCAAGAGGTCGCGGGAGGGCCCGGGGAGCAGTTCTTC.

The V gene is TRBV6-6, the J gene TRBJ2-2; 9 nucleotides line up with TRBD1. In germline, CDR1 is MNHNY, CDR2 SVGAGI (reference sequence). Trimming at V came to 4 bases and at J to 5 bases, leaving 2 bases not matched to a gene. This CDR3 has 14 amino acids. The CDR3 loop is CASSSTGGTGELFF. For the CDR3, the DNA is TGTGCCAGCAGTTCGACAGGGGGGACCGGGGAGCTGTTTTTT.

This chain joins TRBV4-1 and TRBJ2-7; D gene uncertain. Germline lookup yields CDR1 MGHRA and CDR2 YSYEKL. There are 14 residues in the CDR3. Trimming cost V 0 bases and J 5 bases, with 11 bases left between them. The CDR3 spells CASSQEAHRDEQYF. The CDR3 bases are TGCGCCAGCAGCCAAGAGGCGCACCGGGACGAGCAGTACTTC.

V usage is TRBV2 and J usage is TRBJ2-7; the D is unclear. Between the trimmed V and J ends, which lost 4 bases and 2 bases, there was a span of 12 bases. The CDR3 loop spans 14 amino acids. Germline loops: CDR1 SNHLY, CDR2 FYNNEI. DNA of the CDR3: TGTGCCAGCAGTGTTCGAGCAGGCACCTACGAGCAGTACTTC. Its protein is CASSVRAGTYEQYF. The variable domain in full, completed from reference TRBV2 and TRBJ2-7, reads EPEVTQTPSHQVTQMGQEVILRCVPISNHLYFYWYRQILGQKVEFLVSFYNNEISEKSEIFDDQFSVERPDGSNFTLKIRSTKLEDSAMYFCASSVRAGTYEQYFGPGTRLTVT.

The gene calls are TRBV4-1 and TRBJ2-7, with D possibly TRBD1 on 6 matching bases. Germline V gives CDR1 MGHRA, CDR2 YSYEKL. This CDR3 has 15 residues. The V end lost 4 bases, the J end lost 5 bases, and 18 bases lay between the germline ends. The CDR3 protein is CASSPTPMGAHEQYF. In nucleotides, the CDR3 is TGCGCCAGCAGCCCCACACCCATGGGGGCCCACGAGCAGTACTTC.

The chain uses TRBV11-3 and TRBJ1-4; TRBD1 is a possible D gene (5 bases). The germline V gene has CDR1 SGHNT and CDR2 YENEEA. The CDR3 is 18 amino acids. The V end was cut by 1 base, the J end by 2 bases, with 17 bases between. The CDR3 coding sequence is TGTGCCAGCAGCTTAGGGGGCCGGATTATGTCGACTAATGAAAAACTGTTTTTT. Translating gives CASSLGGRIMSTNEKLFF.